The clone carrying this T cell receptor (beta chain) appeared a single time. Every patient was affected by relapse after autologous stem cell transplantation, while exposure to brentuximab vedotin was not uniform. Sequenced by immunoSEQ multiplex PCR; TCRdb stores in-frame clones only, minus some. The sample records 150,000 or so clones, about 78% being singletons. The data were taken from a study of PD-1 blockade in classical Hodgkin lymphoma. The germline gives CDR1 ENHRY, CDR2 SYGVKD. V was trimmed by 10 bases and J by 7 bases, leaving 16 bases between them. The CDR3 loop spans 12 amino acids. This receptor was taken from a human donor with classical Hodgkin lymphoma. The sequencing used peripheral blood mononuclear cells (PBMCs), collected before the second cycle of nivolumab. The chain joins TRBV10-3 to TRBJ2-5; possibly TRBD1 for D (6 bases). For the CDR3, the DNA is TGTGCCAGCAGACCGGGACACGGGACCCAGTACTTC. Amino acids: CASRPGHGTQYF.